This T cell receptor beta chain is from a study of T cell clones after liver transplantation (dated by TCRdb to between 2017 and 2020). At the level of the whole study: The samples were obtained from ITN030ST, a randomized trial that attempted immunosuppression withdrawal within 2 years after liver transplantation. Donor-reactive T cell clones were identified by TCRbeta sequencing after a pre-transplant mixed lymphocyte reaction and then tracked in post-transplant blood. Third party-reactive TCRbeta sequences were also identified from pre-transplant MLRs to serve as an antigen-independent comparator for donor-reactive sequences. Of the eight recipients, three were HCV-positive, while the remaining recipients had been transplanted for non-autoimmune, non-viral indications. Until randomization at 12-24 months post-transplant, subjects were given standard immunosuppression, with no induction therapy. Tolerance meant complete immunosuppression withdrawal for at least one year without liver enzymes rising beyond twice the upper limit of normal. Blood samples were collected pre-transplant, then pre-randomization ahead of withdrawal, and finally post-randomization once withdrawal had either been completed or failed. A cohort of 8 liver transplant recipients was studied, of whom 3 were classified as tolerant and 5 as non-tolerant.

The full study reports these points: Circulating donor-reactive CD4 TCRbeta sequences fell significantly post-transplant in most of the 8 subjects, irrespective of tolerance or HCV status. Since no allograft tissue specimens were available, donor-reactive T cells may have migrated into the graft instead of being deleted. Donor-reactive sequences declined more than third party-reactive ones, suggesting partial antigen-specific deletion unrelated to withdrawal success. When repertoire turnover was taken into account, detection of donor-reactive sequences was significantly reduced in 7 of 8 subjects for CD4 and in 8 of 8 subjects for CD8. In a couple of subjects, low numbers of available donor cells limited the measurable donor-reactive repertoire. Conclusions were preliminary, limited by small, heterogeneous patient numbers and non-standardized post-transplant time points.

The time point label, as the study defines it: pre-transplant. Unstimulated PBMCs, after thawing, were stained for CD3, CD4 and CD8 and then FACS-sorted into CD3+CD4+ and CD3+CD8+ populations. All 8 studied subjects were randomized to withdrawal of immunosuppression. The Qiagen DNeasy Blood and Tissue Kit was used for isolation of genomic DNA. High-throughput TCRbeta CDR3 sequencing of frozen genomic DNA was performed by immunoSEQ, with PCR amplification, mapping, bias correction and internal controls included. From the authors' description of their analysis: Only productive rearrangements were retained, and each unique TCRbeta sequence was defined by its CDR3 nucleotide sequence together with its V and J gene. For classification of a sequence as donor-reactive, at least 5-fold expansion in CFSE-low cells relative to unstimulated pre-transplant cells and a frequency of at least 0.01% were required. Minimum frequency thresholds were set for each subject on the basis of the unstimulated sample with the lowest template count, so that a detection power of at least 90% was ensured. Repertoire turnover was measured by Jensen-Shannon divergence between the top 1000 TCRbeta sequences post- and pre-transplant. Two-sided Fisher's exact tests were used to test for changes in how often donor-reactive sequences were detected. Imported from immuneACCESS, the table was reduced by TCRdb to in-frame sequences with V and J called. These copies leave out some clones; in studies compared against another copy, an unresolved V gene accounts for under half, and the cause of the remainder is not known. V and J calls and clone size are copied from that table; D and trimming were computed from the DNA. In this sample the table shows approximately 68,000 clones, 80% of which occur a single time. The ten largest clones take up less than 0.65% of the sample.

Turning to this clone: The antigen it recognizes is unknown. No much larger clone is present one base from it, and per-base qualities are unavailable.

CDR3 length: 15 amino acids, cysteine to phenylalanine. Kept here is only the CDR3 DNA, which spans 45 bases and is read in frame from base 1. From the germline V gene, CDR1 is SGHRS and CDR2 is YFSETQ. The germline V and J ends show losses of 7 bases and 3 bases respectively, and no gene match explains 10 bases of the junction. The chain is made from TRBV5-1 and TRBJ2-1, and 7 bases in between align with TRBD2. The receptor's source is a human donor who received a liver transplant. Here the sequenced sample was CD4+ T cells from blood, taken before liver transplant. CDR3 sequence: CASCQTSADYNEQFF. The sequence in DNA is TGCGCCAGCTGCCAAACTAGCGCCGACTACAATGAGCAGTTCTTC.